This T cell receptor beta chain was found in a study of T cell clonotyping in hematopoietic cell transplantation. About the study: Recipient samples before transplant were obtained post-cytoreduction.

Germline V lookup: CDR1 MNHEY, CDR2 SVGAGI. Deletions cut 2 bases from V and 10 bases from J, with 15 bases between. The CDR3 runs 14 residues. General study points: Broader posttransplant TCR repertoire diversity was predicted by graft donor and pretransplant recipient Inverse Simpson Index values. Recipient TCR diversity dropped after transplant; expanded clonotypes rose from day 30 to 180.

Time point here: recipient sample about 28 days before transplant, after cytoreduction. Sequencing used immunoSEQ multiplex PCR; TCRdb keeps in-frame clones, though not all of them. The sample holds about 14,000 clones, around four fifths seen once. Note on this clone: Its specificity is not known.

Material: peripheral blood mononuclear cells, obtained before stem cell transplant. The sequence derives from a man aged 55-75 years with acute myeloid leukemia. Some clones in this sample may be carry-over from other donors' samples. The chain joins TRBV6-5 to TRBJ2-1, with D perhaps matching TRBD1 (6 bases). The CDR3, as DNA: TGTGCCAGCAGTTACACTGGGGGCGTCGGGGAGCAGTTCTTC. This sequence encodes CASSYTGGVGEQFF.